The next 21 T cell receptor beta chains were all read from a single sample in a study of neurological immune-mediated disorders. TCRdb passed the 5' RACE reads through MiXCR, listing each CDR3 protein once. The sample has under 90,000 distinct CDR3 sequences; 9.4% are singletons. Sequencing was done on a sample of PBMCs. These receptors all come from a man over 45 in good health.

This clonotype was seen ten or more times. V gene TRBV11-2 combines with J gene TRBJ2-5; 14 bases match TRBD2. The CDR3 consists of 16 residues. The germline CDR1 and CDR2 sequences are SGHAT and FQNNGV. J lost 4 bases, V lost 5 bases, and 6 bases had no gene match. The CDR3 spells CASSPKGLAGGETQYF. Here the CDR3 DNA reads TGTGCCAGCAGCCCAAAAGGACTAGCGGGAGGAGAGACCCAGTACTTC.

In its sample, this clonotype was seen many times. The chain links TRBV12-3 or TRBV12-4 to TRBJ1-6; no firm D call. V lost 4 bases and J lost 0, with 10 bases in between. This CDR3 comprises 16 residues. The CDR3 DNA sequence: TGTGCCAGCAGTTCTACAGCTAGCTCCTATAATTCACCCCTCCACTTT. Encoded protein: CASSSTASSYNSPLHF.

This clonotype has at least ten counts. V and J are TRBV27 and TRBJ1-5; D is undetermined. The CDR3 has 13 amino acids. Per germline, CDR1 MNHEY and CDR2 SMNVEV (reference sequence). V was trimmed by 5 bases and J by 5 bases, leaving 10 bases between them. CDR3 sequence reads: CASSEGRYQPQHF. The CDR3 DNA sequence: TGTGCCAGCAGTGAAGGACGTTATCAGCCCCAGCATTTT.

Concerning this clonotype: This may stem from a read error, because a much larger clone lies one nucleotide away. The chain carries TRBV15 and TRBJ1-1, with a weak D call TRBD1 (5 bases). The CDR3 is 15 amino acids. Germline V gene sequence: CDR1 LNHNV, CDR2 YYDKDF (reference sequence). The CDR3 spells CATNRDGGSRTEAFF. In DNA form, the CDR3 reads TGTGCCACCAACAGAGATGGGGGATCCAGGACTGAAGCTTTCTTT.

Ten or more counts support this clonotype. The J gene is TRBJ2-2, the V gene TRBV7-8, with TRBD2 identical over 7 bases. V shed 9 bases, J shed 5 bases, and the junction held 9 bases outside the gene matches. This CDR3 has 14 residues. CDR1 SGHVS and CDR2 FQNEAQ come from the germline V gene. The CDR3 region is CASTRRGVTGELFF. The CDR3 coding sequence is TGTGCCAGTACTCGTCGGGGGGTGACCGGGGAGCTGTTTTTT.

This clonotype was seen a handful of times. The rearrangement joins TRBV7-9 to TRBJ1-3; D is unclear. This CDR3 spans 12 amino acids. CDR1 and CDR2 from the germline V gene are SEHNR and FQNEAQ (reference sequence). The V gene lost 5 bases and the J gene lost 8 bases, with 10 bases spanning the gap. The CDR3 reads CASSLPRDTIYF. The CDR3 coding sequence is TGTGCCAGCAGCCTCCCGAGGGACACCATATATTTT.

There are many counts of this clonotype. This chain links TRBV24-1 with TRBJ2-5; 10 bases line up with TRBD1. Trimming cost V 5 bases and J 4 bases; bases outside gene matches: 9. In germline, CDR1 is KGHDR, CDR2 SFDVKD. The CDR3 has 16 amino acids. CDR3 amino acids: CATSVTGTGDLETQYF. For the CDR3, the DNA is TGTGCCACCAGTGTCACCGGGACAGGGGACTTAGAGACCCAGTACTTC.

This clonotype has ten or more counts. The V call is TRBV4-3, the J call TRBJ2-2; maybe TRBD1 (6 bases). This CDR3 has 18 residues. V lost 4 bases and J 4 bases, leaving 22 bases between the germline ends. Germline V gives CDR1 LGHNA, CDR2 YSLEER. This chain's CDR3 is CASSPTLYTGLGTGELFF. The DNA of the CDR3 is TGCGCCAGCAGCCCCACTCTCTACACAGGGTTAGGCACCGGGGAGCTGTTTTTT.

This clonotype occurred many times. V is TRBV7-2 and J is TRBJ2-1, with TRBD2 matching 12 bases. The length of the CDR3 is 16 residues. The V gene's germline CDR1 is SGHTA and CDR2 FQGNSA. Losses at the gene ends were 1 base for V and 5 bases for J; bases not matched to a gene: 3. The CDR3 loop is CASSLGPSGGDNEQFF. In DNA form, the CDR3 reads TGTGCCAGCAGCTTAGGTCCTAGCGGGGGGGACAATGAGCAGTTCTTC.

At least ten counts were recorded for this clonotype. The chain has TRBV20-1 and TRBJ2-3; TRBD2 agrees at 9 bases. The CDR3 is 16 residues long. J lost 2 bases, V lost 0 bases, and 6 bases had no gene match. Germline V gene data show CDR1 as DFQATT and CDR2 as SNEGSKA (reference sequence). This CDR3 reads CSARDWASGNTDTQYF. CDR3 DNA sequence: TGCAGTGCTAGAGATTGGGCTAGCGGGAACACAGATACGCAGTATTTT.

This clonotype has more than one count but fewer than ten. The CDR3 reads CASSFLGGLRSEAFF. CDR3 DNA sequence: TGTGCCAGCAGCTTCCTGGGGGGGCTGAGGAGTGAAGCTTTCTTT. This chain uses TRBV7-2 with TRBJ1-1, with a weak D call TRBD1 (6 bases). The germline gives CDR1 SGHTA, CDR2 FQGNSA. This CDR3 contains 15 residues. V was clipped by 3 bases and J by 7 bases, with 18 bases between them. Looking up the rest from reference TRBV7-2 and TRBJ1-1 gives the full variable domain: GAGVSQSPSNKVTEKGKDVELRCDPISGHTALYWYRQSLGQGLEFLIYFQGNSAPDKSGLPSDRFSAERTGGSVSTLTIQRTQQEDSAVYLCASSFLGGLRSEAFFGQGTRLTVV.

Many counts were recorded for this clonotype. The V and J genes are TRBV6-5 and TRBJ2-2; D ambiguous. The CDR3 runs to 16 residues. The V and J ends lost 6 bases and 0 bases respectively, with 14 bases between them. CDR1 and CDR2 from the germline V gene are MNHEY and SVGAGI. The DNA for the CDR3 is TGTGCCAGCAGCCTTTTATCAGGCACGAACACCGGGGAGCTGTTTTTT. Translation gives CASSLLSGTNTGELFF.

This clonotype has at least ten counts. V is TRBV20-1 and J is TRBJ2-3; 10 nucleotides match TRBD2. Germline-derived CDR1 and CDR2 are DFQATT and SNEGSKA (reference sequence). V lost 6 bases, J lost 0 bases, and 6 bases stayed unmatched. The CDR3 is 15 residues long. CDR3 loop: CSAEAGGTSTDTQYF. CDR3 in DNA: TGCAGTGCAGAAGCGGGGGGGACTAGCACAGATACGCAGTATTTT.

Ten or more counts support this clonotype. The J gene is TRBJ1-5, the V gene TRBV20-1; D remains unclear. The CDR3 extends over 14 amino acids. Trimming shortened V by 3 bases and J by 0 bases, and 9 bases separated the two germline ends. The germline V gene encodes CDR1 DFQATT and CDR2 SNEGSKA (reference sequence). The DNA for the CDR3 is TGCAGTGCTAGTTCTGATTATAGCAATCAGCCCCAGCATTTT. Its translation is CSASSDYSNQPQHF.

As to this clonotype: Being one base from a much bigger clone, this may be a read error. This chain connects TRBV7-3 to TRBJ1-1, with 8 bases identical to TRBD1. Germline V gene sequence: CDR1 SGHTA, CDR2 FQGTGA. This CDR3 spans 14 amino acids. V gave up 5 bases and J gave up 3 bases; unmatched junction bases: 5. CDR3 protein: CASSTTGGDTEAFF. DNA of the CDR3: TGTGCCAGCAGCACCACAGGGGGTGACACTGAAGCTTTCTTT.

In this sample, this clonotype turned up many times. The V call is TRBV28, the J call TRBJ2-1, with TRBD2 matching 10 bases. The germline CDR1 and CDR2 sequences are MDHEN and SYDVKM. The trim removed 5 bases at V and 7 bases at J, leaving 5 bases unmatched. The CDR3 spans 14 residues. CDR3 coding DNA: TGTGCCAGCAGTCGACGGACTAGCGGAAATGAGCAGTTCTTC. Encoded protein: CASSRRTSGNEQFF.

This clonotype appeared many times. The V and J genes are TRBV28 and TRBJ2-2; no clear D. The CDR3 is 14 amino acids. Trimming stripped 3 bases from V and 2 bases from J, with 7 bases between. Germline assignment: CDR1 MDHEN and CDR2 SYDVKM. The CDR3 spells CASSLAPNTGELFF. DNA of the CDR3: TGTGCCAGCAGTTTGGCGCCAAACACCGGGGAGCTGTTTTTT. The whole variable domain, remainder taken from reference TRBV28 and TRBJ2-2, is DVKVTQSSRYLVKRTGEKVFLECVQDMDHENMFWYRQDPGLGLRLIYFSYDVKMKEKGDIPEGYSVSREKKERFSLILESASTNQTSMYLCASSLAPNTGELFFGEGSRLTVL.

This clonotype was observed at least ten times. The rearrangement links TRBV28 to TRBJ2-7; 10 bases align to TRBD1. Per germline, CDR1 MDHEN and CDR2 SYDVKM. The CDR3 sequence is 15 residues long. V lost 8 bases and J lost 2; bases outside the gene matches: 9. CDR3 in DNA: TGTGCCAGCCAAACACCCGGGACAGGGGCCTACGAGCAGTACTTC. It is translated as CASQTPGTGAYEQYF.

This clonotype occurred many times. This sequence joins TRBV3-1 and TRBJ2-3; 7 positions match TRBD2. V was clipped by 1 base and J by 2 bases; unmatched bases: 6. Per germline, CDR1 LGHDT and CDR2 YNNKEL (reference sequence). This CDR3 comprises 16 residues. The CDR3 DNA reads TGTGCCAGCAGCCAAGGGGCGGGAGATCACACAGATACGCAGTATTTT. Its protein product is CASSQGAGDHTDTQYF.

This clonotype has at least ten counts. The J gene is TRBJ2-7, the V gene TRBV27; D gene ambiguous. V dropped 8 bases and J dropped 0 bases, with 14 bases sitting between them. This CDR3 contains 14 residues. Germline V gene lookup returns CDR1 MNHEY and CDR2 SMNVEV (reference sequence). In nucleotides, the CDR3 is TGTGCCAGCCGCCGATGGGGTCCCTCCTACGAGCAGTACTTC. It yields the protein CASRRWGPSYEQYF.

This clonotype was detected ten times or more. The CDR3 DNA is TGTGCCAGCAGCTTACAGGGGGATAATGAGCAGTTCTTC. The encoded protein is CASSLQGDNEQFF. The rearrangement uses TRBV11-3 and TRBJ2-1; 7 nucleotides line up with TRBD1. The germline gives CDR1 SGHNT, CDR2 YENEEA. V was clipped by 2 bases and J by 7 bases; unmatched bases: 2. The CDR3 has 13 residues.